These T cell receptor beta chains were read from a single sample in a study of OX40 agonist ivuxolimab in advanced cancers. The table came from immunoSEQ multiplex PCR; TCRdb's copy has only in-frame clones and leaves some out. The sample consists of about 41,000 clones, approximately 87% of them appearing once. The input for sequencing was CD4+ or CD8+ T cells sorted from blood, taken in a trial of the OX40 agonist ivuxolimab. These receptors came from an adult with an advanced solid tumor such as melanoma, head and neck, liver or kidney cancer. Each CDR3 is given with its conserved first and last residue. D genes are given only for firm matches. Rows may omit the clone size; those that give it use once, few, many or a size class.

J: TRBJ2-1
D: NA
V: TRBV7-3
size: NA
DNA: TGTGCCAGCAGCTTAAGCTACAACAATGAGCAGTTCTTC
CDR3: CASSLSYNNEQFF

J: TRBJ2-1
D: NA
V: TRBV6-1
size: few
DNA: TGTGCCAGCCGGGAAAGTTCTAGCAATGAGCAGTTCTTC
CDR3: CASRESSSNEQFF

J: TRBJ2-7
D: TRBD2
V: TRBV6-7
size: NA
DNA: TGTGCCAGCAGCCCCTGGGGGAGGGCTTACGAGCAGTACTTC
CDR3: CASSPWGRAYEQYF

J: TRBJ2-6
D: NA
V: TRBV13
size: NA
DNA: TGTGCCAGCAGCCTAAGGGTTTCTGGGGCCAACGTCCTGACTTTC
CDR3: CASSLRVSGANVLTF

J: TRBJ2-1
D: TRBD2
V: TRBV5-4
size: NA
DNA: TGTGCCAGCAGCTTGGCCACTCTAGCGGGATCCCCCAATGAGCAGTTCTTC
CDR3: CASSLATLAGSPNEQFF

J: TRBJ2-7
D: TRBD2
V: TRBV2
size: NA
DNA: TGTGCCAGCAAGCAGGCGGGAGACTACGAGCAGTACTTC
CDR3: CASKQAGDYEQYF

J: TRBJ1-3
D: TRBD1
V: TRBV4-2
size: NA
DNA: TGTGCCAGCAGCCAAGAGGACAGGTCGGGGAACACCATATATTTT
CDR3: CASSQEDRSGNTIYF

J: TRBJ2-1
D: NA
V: TRBV9
size: NA
DNA: TGTGCCAGCAGCGGCTCCCAGTTCGGGCAGTTCTTC
CDR3: CASSGSQFGQFF

J: TRBJ2-7
D: TRBD2
V: TRBV7-9
size: NA
DNA: TGTGCCAGCAGCTTATTAGCGGGAGCGTGGGAGCAGTACTTC
CDR3: CASSLLAGAWEQYF

J: TRBJ1-2
D: TRBD1
V: TRBV7-9
size: NA
DNA: TGTGCCAGCAGCGAAGGGGGCCCGAACTATGGCTACACCTTC
CDR3: CASSEGGPNYGYTF

J: TRBJ1-5
D: TRBD1
V: TRBV7-2
size: NA
DNA: TGTGCCAGCAGCCCTGTGGGGGGCGCAGGGGGGCAGCCCCAGCATTTT
CDR3: CASSPVGGAGGQPQHF

J: TRBJ1-3
D: NA
V: TRBV11-2
size: NA
DNA: TGTGCCAGCAGCTTCTACAGGGCTGGAAACACCATATATTTT
CDR3: CASSFYRAGNTIYF

J: TRBJ2-7
D: NA
V: TRBV7-6
size: once
DNA: TGTGCCAGCAGCTTGGGCGCCGTGATGGGGTCTTACTACGAGCAGTACTTC
CDR3: CASSLGAVMGSYYEQYF

J: TRBJ2-7
D: NA
V: TRBV27
size: once
DNA: TGTGCCAGCAGCTGGGACCCCAATTCCTGGGCCTACGAGCAGTACTTC
CDR3: CASSWDPNSWAYEQYF

J: TRBJ2-2
D: NA
V: TRBV4-1
size: NA
DNA: TGCGCCAGCAGCCAGGGAGTATTGACCCTCACCGGGGAGCTGTTTTTT
CDR3: CASSQGVLTLTGELFF

J: TRBJ2-2
D: TRBD1
V: TRBV28
size: NA
DNA: TGTGCCAGCATGGACAGGACAAACACCGGGGAGCTGTTTTTT
CDR3: CASMDRTNTGELFF

J: TRBJ1-1
D: TRBD1
V: TRBV10-3
size: NA
DNA: TGTGCCATCAGTGGACAACAGGGGTCCCACACTGAAGCTTTCTTT
CDR3: CAISGQQGSHTEAFF

J: TRBJ2-5
D: NA
V: TRBV5-1
size: NA
DNA: TGCGCCAGCAGCTTGGTCGGGAGTGAGACCCAGTACTTC
CDR3: CASSLVGSETQYF

J: TRBJ2-1
D: TRBD2
V: TRBV19
size: NA
DNA: TGTGCCAGTACCACGACGGGGGGGAATGAGCAGTTCTTC
CDR3: CASTTTGGNEQFF

J: TRBJ1-4
D: NA
V: TRBV10-3
size: once
DNA: TGTGCCAGCAGGTATTCGGTTGAGGAAAAACTGTTTTTT
CDR3: CASRYSVEEKLFF

J: TRBJ1-5
D: NA
V: TRBV11-3
size: NA
DNA: TGTGCCAGCAGCTTAGTTGCGGGTAAACAGGGTCAGCCCCAGCATTTT
CDR3: CASSLVAGKQGQPQHF

J: TRBJ1-5
D: TRBD1
V: TRBV4-1
size: NA
DNA: TGCGCCAGCAGCCCGGACAGGGGTAGCAATCAGCCCCAGCATTTT
CDR3: CASSPDRGSNQPQHF

J: TRBJ2-5
D: NA
V: TRBV28
size: NA
DNA: TGTGCCAGCAGTGCCACAGGGATGCAGTACTTC
CDR3: CASSATGMQYF

J: TRBJ1-1
D: NA
V: TRBV18
size: NA
DNA: TGTGCCAGCTCATCCACGGCCGGGACACTTCTGAACACTGAAGCTTTCTTT
CDR3: CASSSTAGTLLNTEAFF

J: TRBJ2-2
D: NA
V: TRBV7-9
size: NA
DNA: TGTGCCAGCAGCCTCCTAGCCGGCACCGGGGAGCTGTTTTTT
CDR3: CASSLLAGTGELFF

J: TRBJ1-1
D: NA
V: TRBV7-2
size: NA
DNA: TGTGCCAGCAGCTTAGTGGCAGTAAACACTGAAGCTTTCTTT
CDR3: CASSLVAVNTEAFF

J: TRBJ1-4
D: NA
V: TRBV7-2
size: NA
DNA: TGTGCCAGCAGCTTAGGGCGGAGTAATGAAAAACTGTTTTTT
CDR3: CASSLGRSNEKLFF

J: TRBJ1-2
D: NA
V: TRBV5-5
size: few
DNA: TGTGCCAGCTCCCCCCCGCAGGCACACTATGGCTACACCTTC
CDR3: CASSPPQAHYGYTF

J: TRBJ1-1
D: NA
V: TRBV6-5
size: NA
DNA: TGTGCCAGCAGTTCCAGATTGAACACTGAAGCTTTCTTT
CDR3: CASSSRLNTEAFF

J: TRBJ2-2
D: NA
V: TRBV19
size: NA
DNA: TGTGCCAGTAGTGTCCAGTGGGGACAAACTACCGGGGAGCTGTTTTTT
CDR3: CASSVQWGQTTGELFF

J: TRBJ2-7
D: NA
V: TRBV7-2
size: NA
DNA: TGTGCCAGCAGCTGGGTCCCTTTGAGAGGAGAGCAGTACTTC
CDR3: CASSWVPLRGEQYF

J: TRBJ2-3
D: TRBD2
V: TRBV28
size: NA
DNA: TGTGCCAGCAGTCTCGCAGGGGCAGCGGGAGGTCCCGATACGCAGTATTTT
CDR3: CASSLAGAAGGPDTQYF

J: TRBJ1-4
D: TRBD1
V: TRBV5-1
size: NA
DNA: TGCGCCAGCAGCTTGGGACAGGGCATGGTTGAAAAACTGTTTTTT
CDR3: CASSLGQGMVEKLFF

J: TRBJ2-7
D: NA
V: TRBV4-1
size: NA
DNA: TGCGCCAGCAGTGCCTCCGGGTGGGGGGCGGGTAGGTCCGAGCAGTACTTC
CDR3: CASSASGWGAGRSEQYF

J: TRBJ2-1
D: NA
V: TRBV11-3
size: once
DNA: TGTGCCAGCAGCCCGCGGGGAGGAGAGGTTAATACCTACAATGAGCAGTTCTTC
CDR3: CASSPRGGEVNTYNEQFF

J: TRBJ2-1
D: NA
V: TRBV11-3
size: NA
DNA: TGTGCCAGCAGCTTAGGGAGGGCCAATGAGCAGTTCTTC
CDR3: CASSLGRANEQFF

J: TRBJ2-7
D: TRBD1
V: TRBV27
size: once
DNA: TGTGCCAGCAGTTCAGGGGGCGGGTACAACGAGCAGTACTTC
CDR3: CASSSGGGYNEQYF

J: TRBJ1-5
D: NA
V: TRBV19
size: NA
DNA: TGTGCCAGTAGTGCGGGGAGGGTCTCGAATAGCAATCAGCCCCAGCATTTT
CDR3: CASSAGRVSNSNQPQHF

J: TRBJ2-2
D: TRBD2
V: TRBV14
size: few
DNA: TGTGCCAGCAGCCAAGAACTAGCGGAGATCACCGGGGAGCTGTTTTTT
CDR3: CASSQELAEITGELFF

J: TRBJ1-2
D: TRBD1
V: TRBV19
size: medium-sized
DNA: TGTGCCAGTAGTGCAACGGGACAGGGGACTCACACCTTC
CDR3: CASSATGQGTHTF

J: TRBJ2-1
D: TRBD2
V: TRBV27
size: NA
DNA: TGTGCCAGCAGTCCTCGGACTAGCGAGGAGAGGAATGAGCAGTTCTTC
CDR3: CASSPRTSEERNEQFF

J: TRBJ2-1
D: NA
V: TRBV7-7
size: NA
DNA: TGTGCTAGCAGCCCCGACAGGAGCTCCTACAATGAGCAGTTCTTC
CDR3: CASSPDRSSYNEQFF

J: TRBJ2-7
D: NA
V: TRBV7-6
size: NA
DNA: TGTGCCAGCAGCCGCGTTCCTGGGTCCTACGAGCAGTACTTC
CDR3: CASSRVPGSYEQYF

J: TRBJ1-1
D: NA
V: TRBV7-9
size: few
DNA: TGTGCCAGCAGCCCCGACTTGGCTGGTACTGAAGCTTTCTTT
CDR3: CASSPDLAGTEAFF

J: TRBJ2-3
D: TRBD1
V: TRBV6-1
size: NA
DNA: TGTGCCAGCATCAGGGGGCAGAGCACAGATACGCAGTATTTT
CDR3: CASIRGQSTDTQYF

J: TRBJ2-7
D: NA
V: TRBV19
size: NA
DNA: TGTGCCAGTAGAGATCACCTCTCCTACGAGCAGTACTTC
CDR3: CASRDHLSYEQYF

J: TRBJ1-1
D: TRBD1
V: TRBV5-4
size: NA
DNA: TGTGCCAGCAGCCTGACTATGGGACAGGCGAACACTGAAGCTTTCTTT
CDR3: CASSLTMGQANTEAFF

J: TRBJ1-3
D: NA
V: TRBV19
size: NA
DNA: TGTGCCACTCAGGGGATGGGTGCTGGAAACACCATATATTTT
CDR3: CATQGMGAGNTIYF

J: TRBJ2-1
D: NA
V: TRBV5-5
size: NA
DNA: TGTGCCAGCAGCCTCAACCCCCAGAGCTCCTACAATGAGCAGTTCTTC
CDR3: CASSLNPQSSYNEQFF

J: TRBJ1-1
D: NA
V: TRBV9
size: NA
DNA: TGTGCCAGCAGCCCCACCGCCCTCACTGAAGCTTTCTTT
CDR3: CASSPTALTEAFF

J: TRBJ2-3
D: TRBD2
V: TRBV28
size: NA
DNA: TGTGCCAGCAGCTCAACGGGAGCGGGAAACGCAGATACGCAGTATTTT
CDR3: CASSSTGAGNADTQYF

J: TRBJ2-3
D: NA
V: TRBV30
size: NA
DNA: TGTGCCTGGACCAGATACGGTGCAGATACGCAGTATTTT
CDR3: CAWTRYGADTQYF

J: TRBJ2-5
D: NA
V: TRBV2
size: NA
DNA: TGTGCCAGCAGTGTCGGTGACCAAGAGACCCAGTACTTC
CDR3: CASSVGDQETQYF

J: TRBJ1-2
D: NA
V: TRBV6-5
size: NA
DNA: TGTGCCAGCAGCTCCCAAAACTATGGCTACACCTTC
CDR3: CASSSQNYGYTF